These 3 T cell receptor beta chains were all obtained from the same sample, sequenced in a study of T cell responses to AZD1222 COVID-19 vaccine. This table comes from immunoSEQ multiplex PCR, and its TCRdb copy is limited to in-frame clones, with some not included. The sample includes more than 95,000 clones, 93% of them seen just once. The material was peripheral blood, obtained on day 0 of AZD1222 vaccination. Receptor source: an adult in good health.

V usage is TRBV6-5 and J usage is TRBJ2-7, with TRBD2 matching over 7 bases. The V gene end was trimmed by 5 bases and the J gene end by 0 bases; junction bases not matched to a gene: 4. This CDR3 region has 14 residues. Germline values: CDR1 MNHEY, CDR2 SVGAGI. CDR3 sequence reads: CASSLRTSSYEQYF. CDR3 coding DNA: TGTGCCAGCAGTCTCAGGACTAGCTCCTACGAGCAGTACTTC.

The CDR3 reads CASSYSTGVGTGELFF. CDR3 coding DNA: TGTGCCAGCAGTTACTCGACGGGAGTAGGTACCGGGGAGCTGTTTTTT. The V gene is TRBV6-5, the J gene TRBJ2-2, with D possibly TRBD2 on 6 matching bases. This CDR3 is 16 amino acids long. Germline loops: CDR1 MNHEY, CDR2 SVGAGI. The V end was cut by 0 bases, the J end by 5 bases, with 13 bases between.

The chain is built from TRBV25-1 and TRBJ2-7; D is perhaps TRBD2 (6 bases). The V gene's germline CDR1 is MGHDK and CDR2 SYGVNS. V lost 2 bases and J 6 bases, leaving 11 bases between the germline ends. This CDR3 comprises 13 residues. The DNA for the CDR3 is TGTGCCAGCAGTGAAGAAGCGGGCGGCGAGCAGTACTTC. This encodes CASSEEAGGEQYF.